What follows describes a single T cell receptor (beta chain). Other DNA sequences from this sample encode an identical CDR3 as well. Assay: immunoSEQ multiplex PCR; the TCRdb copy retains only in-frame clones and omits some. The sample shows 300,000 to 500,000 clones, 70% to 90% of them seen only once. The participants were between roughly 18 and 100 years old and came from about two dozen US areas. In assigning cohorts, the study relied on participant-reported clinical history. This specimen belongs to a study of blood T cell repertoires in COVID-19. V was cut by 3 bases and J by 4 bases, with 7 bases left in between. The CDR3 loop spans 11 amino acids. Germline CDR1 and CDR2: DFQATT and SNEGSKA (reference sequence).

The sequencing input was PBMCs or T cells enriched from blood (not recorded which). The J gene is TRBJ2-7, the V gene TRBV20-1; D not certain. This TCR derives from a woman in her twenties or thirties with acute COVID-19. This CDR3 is CSARTTYEQYF. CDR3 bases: TGCAGTGCTAGGACGACTTACGAGCAGTACTTC.